Below, 4 T cell receptor beta chains from the same sample are listed, as sequenced in a study of T-cell memory formation after mild COVID-19. TCRdb re-called the 5' RACE reads through MiXCR, storing one row per CDR3 protein. The sample yields 25,000 to 30,000 distinct CDR3 sequences, around 12% seen once. The specimen sequenced was PBMCs or a T cell subset sorted from them (not recorded which). These receptors were taken from an adult woman who had mild COVID-19 (a few samples of this study predate the infection). Cell type and time point are not known.

This clonotype occurred many times. The rearrangement uses TRBV27 and TRBJ2-1; 9 bases are shared with TRBD1. Germline trimming cut 5 bases from V and 7 bases from J; bases unmatched to any gene: 9. The CDR3 runs 15 residues. Germline V gene data show CDR1 as MNHEY and CDR2 as SMNVEV (reference sequence). The CDR3 DNA sequence: TGTGCCAGCAGTCGCCAGGGACAGGGTTCAAATGAGCAGTTCTTC. This codes for CASSRQGQGSNEQFF.

J is TRBJ2-3 and V is TRBV29-1, with D perhaps TRBD1 (6 bases). V shed 4 bases and J shed 5 bases, with 13 bases lying between them. Germline lookup yields CDR1 SQVTM and CDR2 ANQGSEA. The CDR3 length is 13 residues. CDR3 in DNA: TGCAGCGTTGTCAGGGGCGCCGAAGATACGCAGTATTTT. It yields the protein CSVVRGAEDTQYF.

This clonotype was seen at least ten times. This chain links TRBV7-8 with TRBJ2-7; 9 bases agree with TRBD2. The germline CDR1 and CDR2 sequences are SGHVS and FQNEAQ. The CDR3 spans 13 residues. Trimming removed 4 bases from V and 4 bases from J; junction bases left unmatched: 2. CDR3 amino acids: CASSWGLAYEQYF. The CDR3 nucleotides are TGTGCCAGCAGCTGGGGACTAGCTTACGAGCAGTACTTC.

Ten or more counts support this clonotype. V usage is TRBV30 and J usage is TRBJ2-3, with D maybe TRBD2 (5 bases). Trimming cost V 5 bases and J 1 base, with 16 bases left between them. The CDR3 covers 15 residues. Germline CDR1 and CDR2: GTSNPN and SVGIG (reference sequence). CDR3 sequence: CAWVGFGLGTDTQYF. The CDR3 DNA sequence: TGTGCCTGGGTTGGCTTCGGACTTGGCACAGATACGCAGTATTTT.